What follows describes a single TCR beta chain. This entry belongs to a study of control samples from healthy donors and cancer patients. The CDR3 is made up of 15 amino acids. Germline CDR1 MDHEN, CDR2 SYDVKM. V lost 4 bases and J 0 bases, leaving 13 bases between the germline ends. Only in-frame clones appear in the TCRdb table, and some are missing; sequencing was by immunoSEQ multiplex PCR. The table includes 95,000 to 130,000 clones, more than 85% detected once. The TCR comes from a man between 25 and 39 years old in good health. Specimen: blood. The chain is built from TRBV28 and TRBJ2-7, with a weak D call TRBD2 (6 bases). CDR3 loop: CASSSGGASSYEQYF. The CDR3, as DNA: TGTGCCAGCAGTTCCGGCGGGGCAAGCTCCTACGAGCAGTACTTC.